This entry features one T cell receptor beta chain sequence. Per the study methods: Amplification of reference gene primers provided the estimated nucleated cell counts. The table came from immunoSEQ multiplex PCR; TCRdb's copy has only in-frame clones and leaves some out. Clone size and the V and J calls come from that table; the DNA yielded D and trimming. This sample yields around 33,000 clones, of which roughly 80% are seen a single time; roughly 17% belongs to the top ten. The sample is drawn from a study of blood T cell repertoires in COVID-19. As for the study in general: Samples of COVID-19 (acute and convalescent) were obtained from the United States, Italy and Spain.

Germline V gene lookup returns CDR1 SGHRS and CDR2 YFSETQ. The CDR3 spans 16 residues. V lost 4 bases and J lost 2; bases outside the gene matches: 11. The V call is TRBV5-1, the J call TRBJ2-7; the match to TRBD1 covers 8 bases. Sequenced input: peripheral blood. This sequence was found in a human donor in a cohort sampled during active COVID-19. CDR3 sequence reads: CASSRDGTGSTYEQYF. The CDR3 bases are TGCGCCAGCAGCCGAGACGGGACAGGAAGCACCTACGAGCAGTACTTC.